The clone carrying this T cell receptor (beta chain) was seen more than once but under ten times. As yet, its antigen is unknown. The J segment lost 2 bases and the V segment lost 4 bases, leaving 5 bases of the junction unmatched. This CDR3 is built from 14 residues. Germline CDR1 and CDR2: DFQATT and SNEGSKA (reference sequence). This entry belongs to a study of T cell repertoires in cytomegalovirus infection. Study overall: CMV infection together with matching HLA type was indicated by public TCR beta signatures.

TCRdb re-called the reads through MiXCR, storing one row per CDR3 protein. The repertoire holds roughly 280,000 distinct CDR3 sequences, with roughly a fifth as singletons. General study results and limits: In two of eight donors, the top clonotype was HLA-C-restricted CMV-specific.

V gene TRBV20-1 combines with J gene TRBJ2-1; 7 nucleotides line up with TRBD2. Material: cultured PBMCs, obtained from culture after CMV antigen stimulation. The clonotype comes from a human donor in good health (CMV status not recorded). Some clones in this sample may be carry-over from other donors' samples. DNA of the CDR3: TGCAGTGCTACCTCGGGACTACCCTACAATGAGCAGTTCTTC. Translated, it gives CSATSGLPYNEQFF.